This is a list of T cell receptor beta chains from one sample in a study of T-cell memory formation after mild COVID-19. TCRdb independently ran MiXCR on the 5' RACE reads; one entry per CDR3 protein. The table includes a few hundred thousand distinct CDR3 sequences, under 30% detected once. The sample consisted of PBMCs or a T cell subset sorted from them (not recorded which). The receptors were sampled from an adult woman who had mild COVID-19 (a few samples of this study predate the infection). Cell type and time point are not known. Both conserved end residues are part of each CDR3. A D gene is named only where the DNA matches it firmly. Clone size is not always given. Where it is, it says once, few, many or a class for expanded clones.

D | size | J | V | DNA | CDR3
- | - | TRBJ1-2 | TRBV5-6 | TGTGCCAGCAGCTTGGAAATGGCACGACCCAACCGTGTCTATGGCTACACCTTC | CASSLEMARPNRVYGYTF
TRBD2 | medium-sized | TRBJ2-5 | TRBV7-2 | TGTGCCAGCAGCTTTGAGCGGGAGGGCCTGCACTTC | CASSFEREGLHF
- | - | TRBJ2-5 | TRBV6-2/TRBV6-3 | TGTGCCAGCAGCCGCCGTGACTTTCTCCAGGAAGAGACCCAGTACTTC | CASSRRDFLQEETQYF
- | few | TRBJ2-6 | TRBV20-1 | TGCAGTGCTCCCGCACAGCCAGGGGCGCGCCTCTCTGGGGCCAACGTCCTGACTTTC | CSAPAQPGARLSGANVLTF
- | once | TRBJ1-4 | TRBV4-2 | TGTGCCAGCAGCCCGGTTCCTGGAAAACTGTTTTTT | CASSPVPGKLFF
- | many | TRBJ2-5 | TRBV4-1 | TGCGCCAGCAGCCAAGGACAGCAAGAGACCCAGTACTTC | CASSQGQQETQYF
TRBD1 | few | TRBJ2-7 | TRBV27 | TGTGCCAGCCGAACAGGGGACCCCTCCTACGAGCAGTACTTC | CASRTGDPSYEQYF
TRBD1 | - | TRBJ1-2 | TRBV7-6 | TGTGCCAGCAGCTTTGACCCGGGACAGGGGCTGGGCGGCTACACCTTC | CASSFDPGQGLGGYTF
- | - | TRBJ1-1 | TRBV7-8 | TGTGCCAGCAGCCGGACCCGGACAGCGAACACTGAAGCTTTCTTT | CASSRTRTANTEAFF
- | - | TRBJ1-4 | TRBV12-3/TRBV12-4 | TGTGCCAGCAGTTTATCCGCGAGAGAAAAACTGTTTTTT | CASSLSAREKLFF
TRBD2 | - | TRBJ2-5 | TRBV29-1 | TGCAGCGTTGGGGGACTAGCGGGAGCAGAGACCCAGTACTTC | CSVGGLAGAETQYF
- | - | TRBJ2-7 | TRBV29-1 | TGCAGCGTTGGAACCCCTACGTACGAGCAGTACTTC | CSVGTPTYEQYF
- | - | TRBJ1-6 | TRBV7-9 | TGTGCCAGCAGCTTAAACAGTCAGGGAAATTCACCCCTCCACTTT | CASSLNSQGNSPLHF
- | few | TRBJ2-1 | TRBV20-1 | TGCAGTGCCCGGAGCTCTGCTCAGTTCTTC | CSARSSAQFF
- | - | TRBJ1-1 | TRBV2 | TGTGCCAGCAGTGAAGACAGGTTCATAACTGAAGCTTTCTTT | CASSEDRFITEAFF
- | - | TRBJ2-7 | TRBV6-1 | TGTGCCAGCAGTGAAGGGAAGGGGTACGAGCAGTACTTC | CASSEGKGYEQYF
- | - | TRBJ2-7 | TRBV5-1 | TGCGCCAGCAGCCCTGGACCGCACCTATTCTCCCACGAGCAGTACTTC | CASSPGPHLFSHEQYF
- | - | TRBJ2-4 | TRBV20-1 | TGCAGTGCTGGAGGGGTTTCCAAAAACATTCAGTACTTC | CSAGGVSKNIQYF
- | few | TRBJ1-6 | TRBV20-1 | TGCAGTGCCACCCAGGGACTCCCTCTTAGCTCCTATAATTCACCCCTCCACTTT | CSATQGLPLSSYNSPLHF
- | - | TRBJ2-3 | TRBV13 | TGTGCCAGCAGTCTCAGCGGGGACACTACAGATACGCAGTATTTT | CASSLSGDTTDTQYF
TRBD2 | once | TRBJ2-5 | TRBV10-3 | TGTGCCATCAGTGAATGGTTGGGACTAGCGGGAGGGCCCGGAGAGACCCAGTACTTC | CAISEWLGLAGGPGETQYF
- | - | TRBJ2-2 | TRBV12-3/TRBV12-4 | TGTGCCAGCAGGCTTACCGGGACTGGGCGAACCGGGGAGCTGTTTTTT | CASRLTGTGRTGELFF
- | many | TRBJ2-1 | TRBV29-1 | TGCAGCGTTCGGGGGAATGAGCAGTTCTTC | CSVRGNEQFF
TRBD1 | few | TRBJ1-1 | TRBV29-1 | TGCAGCGCCCTGACAGGGGTAGGCACTGAAGCTTTCTTT | CSALTGVGTEAFF
- | few | TRBJ1-1 | TRBV7-9 | TGTGCCGGCCGGACTGTGAACACTGAAGCTTTCTTT | CAGRTVNTEAFF
TRBD1 | many | TRBJ1-1 | TRBV12-3/TRBV12-4 | TGTGCCAGCAGTTCCTTTGACAGGGGGACGGAAGCTTTCTTT | CASSSFDRGTEAFF
TRBD1 | - | TRBJ2-7 | TRBV12-3/TRBV12-4 | TGTGCCAGCACCCCGGGACAGGGGACCTACGAGCAGTACTTC | CASTPGQGTYEQYF
- | - | TRBJ1-4 | TRBV7-9 | TGTGCCAGCAGCCCCTCACCTAACCTGGCTAATGAAAAACTGTTTTTT | CASSPSPNLANEKLFF
- | - | TRBJ2-1 | TRBV5-1 | TGCGCCAGCAGCTCGTACCTCTATGGAATCAAGTTCTTC | CASSSYLYGIKFF
- | - | TRBJ1-2 | TRBV24-1 | TGTGCCACCAGTGACGGACATAACTATGGCTACACCTTC | CATSDGHNYGYTF
- | - | TRBJ2-7 | TRBV21-1 | TGTGCCAGCAGCAAAGCGCGGGTTCGAACAGGGCTTTTCTACGAGCAGTACTTC | CASSKARVRTGLFYEQYF
- | few | TRBJ2-1 | TRBV6-2/TRBV6-3 | TGTGCCAGCAGCCTTACTGGGGTAGGGAATGAGCAGTTCTTC | CASSLTGVGNEQFF
TRBD1 | - | TRBJ2-5 | TRBV24-1 | TGTGCCACCAGTGATCGGCAGGGGGTATTGGAGACCCAGTACTTC | CATSDRQGVLETQYF
- | few | TRBJ2-5 | TRBV29-1 | TGCAGCGTTATCCGGACCGGCGGGGAGACCCAGTACTTC | CSVIRTGGETQYF
- | - | TRBJ2-3 | TRBV12-3/TRBV12-4 | TGTGCCAGCAGCCCCCGGTCCTGGGGGGAGTATTTT | CASSPRSWGEYF
- | - | TRBJ2-2 | TRBV19 | TGTGCCAGTAGTATTTCGCGGAACACCGGGGAGCTGTTTTTT | CASSISRNTGELFF
- | - | TRBJ2-1 | TRBV29-1 | TGCAGCGTTGCTATGGTACCAGAGGAGCAGTTCTTC | CSVAMVPEEQFF
- | - | TRBJ2-7 | TRBV7-2 | TGTGCCAGCAGCTTCAGACTAGGCGAGCAGTACTTC | CASSFRLGEQYF
- | few | TRBJ2-7 | TRBV5-6 | TGTGCCAGCAGCTTGCAAGCCTCCTACGAGCAGTACTTC | CASSLQASYEQYF
- | few | TRBJ2-1 | TRBV7-3 | TGTGCCAGCAGCTTCGACAGCTACAATGAGCAGTTCTTC | CASSFDSYNEQFF
- | - | TRBJ1-1 | TRBV20-1 | TGCAGTGCCGCATACCCAGACAGGATGAACACTGAAGCTTTCTTT | CSAAYPDRMNTEAFF
- | - | TRBJ2-5 | TRBV5-5 | TGTGCCAGCAGCTCGGATCAGGCGACTTTCTACTTC | CASSSDQATFYF
- | few | TRBJ2-3 | TRBV5-1 | TGCGCCAGCAGCTTGGAGACTAGGAGCACAGATACGCAGTATTTT | CASSLETRSTDTQYF
- | - | TRBJ2-7 | TRBV7-9 | TGTGCCAGCAGCCAGGGAGGGGGCTCCGAGCAGTACTTC | CASSQGGGSEQYF
- | few | TRBJ2-1 | TRBV6-1 | TGTGCCAGCAGCTCACAGTACAATGAGCAGTTCTTC | CASSSQYNEQFF
- | few | TRBJ2-7 | TRBV18 | TGTGCCAGCTCACCACGGGCGACTGGGGGCGGGGGATTCCAGTACGAGCAGTACTTC | CASSPRATGGGGFQYEQYF
- | - | TRBJ2-7 | TRBV12-3/TRBV12-4 | TGTGCCAGCAGTTCGATGGGGTTCGAGCAGTACTTC | CASSSMGFEQYF